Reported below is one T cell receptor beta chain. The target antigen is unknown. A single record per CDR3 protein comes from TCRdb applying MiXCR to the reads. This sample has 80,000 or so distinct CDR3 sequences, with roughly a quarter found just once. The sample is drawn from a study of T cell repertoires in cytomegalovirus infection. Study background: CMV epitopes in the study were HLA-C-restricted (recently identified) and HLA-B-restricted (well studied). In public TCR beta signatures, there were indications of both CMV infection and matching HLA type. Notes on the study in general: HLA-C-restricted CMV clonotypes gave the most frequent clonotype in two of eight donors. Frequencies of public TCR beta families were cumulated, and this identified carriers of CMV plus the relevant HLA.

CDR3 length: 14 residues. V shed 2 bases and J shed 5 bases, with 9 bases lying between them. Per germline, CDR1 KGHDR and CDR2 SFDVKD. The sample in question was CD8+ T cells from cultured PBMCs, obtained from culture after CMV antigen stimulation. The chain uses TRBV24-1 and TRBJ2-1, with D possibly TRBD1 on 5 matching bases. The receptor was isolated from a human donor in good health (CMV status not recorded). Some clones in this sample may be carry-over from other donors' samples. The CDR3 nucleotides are TGTGCCACCAGTGATTCCGACAGCAACAATGAGCAGTTCTTC. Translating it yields CATSDSDSNNEQFF.